The sample holds a few counts of the clone carrying this T cell receptor beta chain. The antigen is unknown. The CDR3 runs 18 residues. V shed 5 bases, J shed 0 bases, and the junction held 8 bases outside the gene matches. Germline assignment: CDR1 LNHDA and CDR2 SQIVND (reference sequence). PCR amplification relied on 60 Vbeta primers (plus 13 Jbeta primers). Authors' analysis steps: Later reanalysis found 60 million to 90 million unique TCR beta chains, roughly 10 million of them shared. The protocol was immunoSEQ multiplex PCR, while the TCRdb copy is restricted to in-frame clones and leaves out a portion. Clone size and V and J calls were adopted from that table, with D and trimming inferred from the DNA. The sample holds 150,000 to 200,000 clones; over 65% are singletons and the top ten take around 1.9%. This specimen comes from a study of cytomegalovirus exposure and HLA in healthy donors. Study at large: The roughly 100 million unique TCR beta sequences, from 150 million to 200 million T cells, were found by an earlier analysis.

General study points: Being productive about 90% or about 30% of the time was typical of most TCR beta V segments in an earlier analysis.

This chain joins TRBV19 and TRBJ2-6; 9 bases map to TRBD1. The sequenced sample consisted of PBMCs. The sequence was collected from a woman in her 30s in good health and CMV-seronegative. The CDR3 spells CASSVTGTGYSGANVLTF. The CDR3 nucleotides read TGTGCCAGTAGTGTAACCGGGACAGGGTACTCTGGGGCCAACGTCCTGACTTTC. Using reference TRBV19 and TRBJ2-6 for the parts outside the CDR3, the full variable domain is DGGITQSPKYLFRKEGQNVTLSCEQNLNHDAMYWYRQDPGQGLRLIYYSQIVNDFQKGDIAEGYSVSREKKESFPLTVTSAQKNPTAFYLCASSVTGTGYSGANVLTFGAGSRLTVL.